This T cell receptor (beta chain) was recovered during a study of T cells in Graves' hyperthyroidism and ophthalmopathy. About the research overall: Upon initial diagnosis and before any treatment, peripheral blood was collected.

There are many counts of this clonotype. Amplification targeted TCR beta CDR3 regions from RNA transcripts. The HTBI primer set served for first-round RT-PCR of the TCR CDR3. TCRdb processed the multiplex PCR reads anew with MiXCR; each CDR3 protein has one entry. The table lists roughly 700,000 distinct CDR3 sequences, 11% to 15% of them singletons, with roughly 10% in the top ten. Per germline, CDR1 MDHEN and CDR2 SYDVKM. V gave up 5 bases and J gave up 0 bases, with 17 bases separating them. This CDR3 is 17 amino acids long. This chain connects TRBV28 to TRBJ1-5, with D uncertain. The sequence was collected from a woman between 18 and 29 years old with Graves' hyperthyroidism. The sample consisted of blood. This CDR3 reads CASSEGLISVSNQPQHF. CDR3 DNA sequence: TGTGCCAGCAGTGAGGGCCTTATCTCCGTTAGCAATCAGCCCCAGCATTTT.